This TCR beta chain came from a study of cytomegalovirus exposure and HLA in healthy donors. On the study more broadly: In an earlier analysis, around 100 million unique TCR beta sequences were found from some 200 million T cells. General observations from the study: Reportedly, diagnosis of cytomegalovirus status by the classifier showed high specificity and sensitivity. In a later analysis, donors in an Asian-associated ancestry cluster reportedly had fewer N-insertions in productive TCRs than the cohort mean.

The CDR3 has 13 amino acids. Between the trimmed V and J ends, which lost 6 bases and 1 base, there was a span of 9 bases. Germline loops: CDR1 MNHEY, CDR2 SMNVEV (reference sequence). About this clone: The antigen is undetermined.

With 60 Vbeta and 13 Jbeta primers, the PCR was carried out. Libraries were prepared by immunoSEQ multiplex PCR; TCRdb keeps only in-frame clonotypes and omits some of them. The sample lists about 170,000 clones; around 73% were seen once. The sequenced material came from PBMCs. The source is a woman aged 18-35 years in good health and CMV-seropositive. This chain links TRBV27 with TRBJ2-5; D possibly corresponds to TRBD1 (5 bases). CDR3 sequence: CASSDRTQETQYF. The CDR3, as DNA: TGTGCCAGCAGCGACAGAACCCAAGAGACCCAGTACTTC.